The 23 T cell receptor beta chains in this list originate from one sample, sequenced in a study of cytomegalovirus exposure and HLA in healthy donors. The PCR made use of 60 Vbeta and 13 Jbeta primers. Clones were read by immunoSEQ multiplex PCR, and TCRdb kept only the in-frame ones, dropping some. Here the sample table reports around 200,000 clones. Material: PBMCs. The origin of the receptors is a girl aged 2-10 years in good health and CMV-seropositive.

The chain has TRBV28 and TRBJ2-2; D is perhaps TRBD2 (7 bases). Germline CDR1 and CDR2: MDHEN and SYDVKM. V lost 7 bases to trimming and J lost 6 bases, with 18 bases between them. This CDR3 has 15 amino acids. The CDR3 coding sequence is TGTGCCAGCATGGGGGCGGGAGTGGGCGCCGGGGAGCTGTTTTTT. Residues: CASMGAGVGAGELFF.

The V gene is TRBV6-6, the J gene TRBJ2-5; 10 bases agree with TRBD2. The length of the CDR3 is 14 residues. Per germline, CDR1 MNHNY and CDR2 SVGAGI (reference sequence). V lost 8 bases to trimming and J lost 5 bases; unmatched junction nucleotides: 8. CDR3 bases: TGTGCCAGCCACCCGGGACTAGCGTCGGAGACCCAGTACTTC. This sequence encodes CASHPGLASETQYF.

J is TRBJ2-7 and V is TRBV7-9, with a possible D match to TRBD2 (6 bases). Trimming took 4 bases from V and 5 from J, leaving 15 bases between them. The CDR3 has 14 amino acids. Per germline, CDR1 SEHNR and CDR2 FQNEAQ (reference sequence). CDR3 nucleotides: TGTGCCAGCAGCTACGGTCGTGGGGGGAACGAGCAGTACTTC. This encodes CASSYGRGGNEQYF.

This chain connects TRBV2 to TRBJ2-1; 7 bases match TRBD1. The J segment lost 0 bases and the V segment lost 6 bases, leaving 5 bases of the junction unmatched. In germline, CDR1 is SNHLY, CDR2 FYNNEI. The CDR3 spans 15 residues. CDR3 nucleotide sequence: TGTGCCAGCAGCGACAGGGAAAGCTCCTACAATGAGCAGTTCTTC. Protein sequence: CASSDRESSYNEQFF.

V gene TRBV7-8 combines with J gene TRBJ2-5; 7 bases are a match to TRBD1. The DNA end is a closer match to TRBJ2-7, so the J assignment may be wrong. CDR1 and CDR2 (germline): SGHVS, FQNEAQ. The CDR3 has 17 amino acids. The CDR3 DNA reads as TGTGCCAGCAGCAAATCCGGGACAGACACCTACTCCTACGAGCAGTACTTC. Translating gives CASSKSGTDTYSYEQYF.

This chain links TRBV30 with TRBJ1-4; 10 bases match TRBD1. Trimming at V came to 2 bases and at J to 8 bases, leaving 5 bases not matched to a gene. This CDR3 has 14 amino acids. The germline gives CDR1 GTSNPN, CDR2 SVGIG (reference sequence). The CDR3 DNA reads TGTGCCTGGAGTCCCGGGACAGGGGAAGAAAAACTGTTTTTT. This encodes CAWSPGTGEEKLFF.

The V call is TRBV27, the J call TRBJ1-4; D perhaps matches TRBD1 (6 bases). CDR3 size: 18 residues. The ends were cut back, 5 bases at V and 8 bases at J, with 27 bases in the middle. Germline CDR1 MNHEY, CDR2 SMNVEV (reference sequence). The CDR3 is CASSPSPDRRIIGEKLFF. CDR3 coding DNA: TGTGCCAGCAGTCCCTCCCCCGACAGGAGGATAATAGGGGAAAAACTGTTTTTT. Using reference TRBV27 and TRBJ1-4 for the parts outside the CDR3, the full variable domain is EAQVTQNPRYLITVTGKKLTVTCSQNMNHEYMSWYRQDPGLGLRQIYYSMNVEVTDKGDVPEGYKVSRKEKRNFPLILESPSPNQTSLYFCASSPSPDRRIIGEKLFFGSGTQLSVL.

The V gene is TRBV27, the J gene TRBJ2-7; tentatively, D is TRBD1 (6 bases). The CDR3 spans 11 residues. Trimming removed 6 bases from V and 7 bases from J, with 10 bases in between. Germline CDR1 is MNHEY and CDR2 is SMNVEV (reference sequence). Here the CDR3 reads CASSTGREQYF. CDR3 coding DNA: TGTGCCAGCAGCACAGGGCGGGAGCAGTACTTC.

The chain uses TRBV28 and TRBJ2-3, with D unresolved. Trimming took 4 bases from V and 3 from J, leaving 8 bases between them. This CDR3 region has 13 residues. Per germline, CDR1 MDHEN and CDR2 SYDVKM. CDR3 protein: CASSSQDTDTQYF. The DNA for the CDR3 is TGTGCCAGCAGTTCCCAGGATACAGATACGCAGTATTTT.

V and J are TRBV7-9 and TRBJ2-4; 7 positions match TRBD1. CDR1 SEHNR and CDR2 FQNEAQ come from the germline V gene (reference sequence). With 5 bases clipped from V and 1 base from J, the junction kept 5 bases outside the gene matches. The CDR3 runs to 15 residues. For the CDR3, the DNA is TGTGCCAGCAGCCCCGGGACAGAGGCCAAAAACATTCAGTACTTC. Its translation is CASSPGTEAKNIQYF.

The chain carries TRBV25-1 and TRBJ1-4, with D maybe TRBD1 (6 bases). The CDR3 covers 15 residues. Per the germline V gene, CDR1 is MGHDK and CDR2 is SYGVNS. V lost 2 bases, J lost 7 bases, and 14 bases lay in between. This chain's CDR3 is CASSEAQGLGEKLFF. CDR3 nucleotides: TGTGCCAGCAGTGAAGCACAGGGATTAGGTGAAAAACTGTTTTTT.

This chain uses TRBV10-2 with TRBJ2-7; D ambiguous. The germline V and J ends were trimmed by 8 bases and 2 bases, with 16 bases remaining between them. The CDR3 sequence is 14 residues long. Per the germline V gene, CDR1 is WSHSY and CDR2 is SAAADI. The CDR3 is CASSWYGRTYEQYF. CDR3 nucleotides: TGCGCCAGCTCCTGGTATGGTAGAACCTACGAGCAGTACTTC.

The genes are TRBV5-6 and TRBJ2-7, with 8 bases identical to TRBD1. The CDR3 covers 13 residues. CDR1 is SGHDT, CDR2 YYEEEE, per germline. J was trimmed by 5 bases and V by 4 bases; bases with no gene match: 5. DNA of the CDR3: TGTGCCAGCAGCGCTGACAGGGGCCACGAGCAGTACTTC. It yields the protein CASSADRGHEQYF.

V gene TRBV5-1 combines with J gene TRBJ2-2; no clear D gene. Trimming removed 0 bases from V and 0 bases from J, with 12 bases in between. Looked up from germline, CDR1 is SGHRS and CDR2 is YFSETQ. The CDR3 length is 17 residues. The CDR3 nucleotides read TGCGCCAGCAGCTTGGCCGGTTCCTACGCGAACACCGGGGAGCTGTTTTTT. Amino acids: CASSLAGSYANTGELFF.

The V gene is TRBV19, the J gene TRBJ1-1, with 7 bases aligning to TRBD1. Germline V gene data show CDR1 as LNHDA and CDR2 as SQIVND (reference sequence). J gave up 1 base and V 1 base, and 3 bases lay outside the gene matches. This CDR3 has 15 residues. The CDR3 sequence: CASSIGGTANTEAFF. CDR3 in DNA: TGTGCCAGTAGTATAGGTGGGACAGCGAACACTGAAGCTTTCTTT.

The rearrangement joins TRBV6-6 to TRBJ2-1, with a tentative D call TRBD1 (5 bases). The germline V and J ends were trimmed by 5 bases and 1 base, with 15 bases remaining between them. Germline V gives CDR1 MNHNY, CDR2 SVGAGI (reference sequence). The CDR3 loop spans 16 amino acids. This chain's CDR3 is CASSRGRFRSYNEQFF. The CDR3 DNA sequence: TGTGCCAGCAGTAGGGGAAGGTTTCGGTCCTACAATGAGCAGTTCTTC.

The J gene is TRBJ2-7, the V gene TRBV6-4, with TRBD2 matching 8 bases. The CDR3 totals 15 residues. The V and J ends lost 0 bases and 6 bases, in that order; junction bases with no gene match: 7. Germline CDR1 MRHNA, CDR2 SNTAGT. The CDR3 is CASSDSGGSGVEQYF. CDR3 DNA sequence: TGTGCCAGCAGTGACTCGGGGGGTAGCGGGGTCGAGCAGTACTTC.

The genes are TRBV20-1 and TRBJ2-5; 8 bases align to TRBD2. The J call may be faulty, since TRBJ2-7 better matches the DNA end. Per germline, CDR1 DFQATT and CDR2 SNEGSKA (reference sequence). The CDR3 has 11 amino acids. This CDR3 reads CSARGGYEQYF. The CDR3 DNA is TGCAGTGCACGGGGGGGCTACGAGCAGTACTTC.

The chain is built from TRBV9 and TRBJ2-1; D is perhaps TRBD2 (6 bases). From germline, CDR1 is SGDLS and CDR2 YYNGEE. CDR3 length: 14 amino acids. V was shortened by 4 bases and J by 9 bases, with 17 bases between the two germline ends. This CDR3 reads CASSLSTVGSEQFF. CDR3 coding DNA: TGTGCCAGCAGCCTTAGTACTGTCGGGAGTGAGCAGTTCTTC.

The rearrangement joins TRBV5-1 to TRBJ2-7, with 8 bases that match TRBD2. CDR1 is SGHRS, CDR2 YFSETQ, per germline. The junction had 6 bases not matched to a gene; V was cut back by 5 bases and J by 2 bases. This CDR3 spans 14 amino acids. CDR3 region: CASSFSGSTYEQYF. CDR3 coding DNA: TGCGCCAGCAGTTTCAGCGGGAGTACCTACGAGCAGTACTTC.

The chain is built from TRBV7-6 and TRBJ2-7; TRBD2 is a possible D gene (6 bases). Germline lookup yields CDR1 SGHVS and CDR2 FNYEAQ. The V end lost 5 bases, the J end lost 7 bases, and 24 bases lay between the germline ends. The CDR3 consists of 16 residues. CDR3 coding DNA: TGTGCCAGCAGCAGAGAAGCCGGGACTCTGTTAGGTGAGCAGTACTTC. Its translation is CASSREAGTLLGEQYF.

This chain joins TRBV4-2 and TRBJ2-3, with D perhaps TRBD2 (6 bases). CDR3 size: 16 residues. Germline V gene lookup returns CDR1 LGHNA and CDR2 YNFKEQ. V lost 0 bases, J lost 5 bases, and 15 bases lay in between. In DNA, the CDR3 is TGTGCCAGCAGCCAAGATCTCCGACTAGGTGGAGATACGCAGTATTTT. The encoded protein is CASSQDLRLGGDTQYF.

The chain has TRBV29-1 and TRBJ2-5; 9 bases match TRBD2. CDR1 is SQVTM, CDR2 ANQGSEA, per germline. V was pared by 7 bases and J by 2 bases, with 5 bases of the junction left unmatched. The length of the CDR3 is 13 residues. CDR3 sequence: CSGSTSGQETQYF. CDR3 DNA: TGCAGCGGATCGACTAGCGGACAAGAGACCCAGTACTTC.